Following are 4 T cell receptor beta chains from one sample sequenced in a study of blood T cell repertoires in COVID-19. Generated by immunoSEQ multiplex PCR, the TCRdb table keeps only in-frame clones and is missing some. Among 290,000 or so clones, 85% to 90% were seen once, and the ten largest hold approximately 4.5%. The sequenced sample was PBMCs or T cells enriched from blood (not recorded which). The receptors originated from a woman under 30 with acute COVID-19.

The chain is built from TRBV2 and TRBJ1-4, with TRBD1 matching over 9 bases. The CDR3 is 17 residues long. Germline V lookup: CDR1 SNHLY, CDR2 FYNNEI. Trimming removed 5 bases from V and 9 bases from J; junction bases left unmatched: 16. The DNA for the CDR3 is TGTGCCAGCAGTATGCGCCCTCGGACAGGGGACGGCCAAAAACTGTTTTTT. Amino acid sequence: CASSMRPRTGDGQKLFF.

The chain is built from TRBV13 and TRBJ2-7, with TRBD1 matching over 9 bases. After removal of 6 bases from V and 7 bases from J, the junction contained 1 base not matched to a gene. This CDR3 is 11 amino acids long. CDR1 is PRHDT, CDR2 FYEKMQ, per germline (reference sequence). CDR3 residues: CASSGQGEQYF. The CDR3 bases are TGTGCCAGCAGTGGACAGGGGGAGCAGTACTTC.

The chain links TRBV11-1 to TRBJ1-2; tentative D call: TRBD1 (6 bases). This CDR3 contains 12 residues. Deletions cut 5 bases from V and 8 bases from J, with 12 bases between. Germline-derived CDR1 and CDR2 are SGHAT and FQDESV (reference sequence). CDR3 amino acids: CASSLTGLGYTF. CDR3 DNA sequence: TGTGCCAGCAGCCTGACAGGACTCGGCTACACCTTC.

The rearrangement uses TRBV5-1 and TRBJ1-1, with 9 bases aligning to TRBD1. V shed 7 bases and J 5 bases; nucleotides not matched to a gene: 9. Germline CDR1 reads SGHRS; CDR2 reads YFSETQ. The length of the CDR3 is 14 residues. The CDR3 DNA is TGCGCCAGCCGCGGGGACAGGGCACGGACTGAAGCTTTCTTT. This gives the protein CASRGDRARTEAFF.